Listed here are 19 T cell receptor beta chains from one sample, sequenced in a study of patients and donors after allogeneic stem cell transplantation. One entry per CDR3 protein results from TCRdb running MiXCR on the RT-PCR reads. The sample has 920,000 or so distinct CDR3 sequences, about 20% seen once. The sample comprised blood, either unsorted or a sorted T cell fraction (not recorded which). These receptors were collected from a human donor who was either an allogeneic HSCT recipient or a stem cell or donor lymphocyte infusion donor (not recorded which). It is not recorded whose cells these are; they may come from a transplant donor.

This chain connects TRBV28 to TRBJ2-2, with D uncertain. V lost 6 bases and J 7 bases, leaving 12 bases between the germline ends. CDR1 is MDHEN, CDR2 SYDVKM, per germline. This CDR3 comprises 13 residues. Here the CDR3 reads CASSGRRHGELFF. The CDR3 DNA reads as TGTGCCAGCAGCGGCCGCCGGCACGGGGAGCTGTTTTTT.

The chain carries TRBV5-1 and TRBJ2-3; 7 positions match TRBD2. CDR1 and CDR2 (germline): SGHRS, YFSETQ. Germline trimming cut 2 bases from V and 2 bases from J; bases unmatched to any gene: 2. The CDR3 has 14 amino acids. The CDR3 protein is CASSFAGDTDTQYF. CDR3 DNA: TGCGCCAGCAGCTTTGCGGGAGACACAGATACGCAGTATTTT.

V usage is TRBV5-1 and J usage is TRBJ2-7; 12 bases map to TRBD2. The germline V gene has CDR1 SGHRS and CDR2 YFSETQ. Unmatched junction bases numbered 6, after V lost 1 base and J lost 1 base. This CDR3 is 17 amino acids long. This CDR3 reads CASSLRSSGRVSYEQYF. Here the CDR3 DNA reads TGCGCCAGCAGCTTGAGGTCTAGCGGGAGGGTTTCCTACGAGCAGTACTTC.

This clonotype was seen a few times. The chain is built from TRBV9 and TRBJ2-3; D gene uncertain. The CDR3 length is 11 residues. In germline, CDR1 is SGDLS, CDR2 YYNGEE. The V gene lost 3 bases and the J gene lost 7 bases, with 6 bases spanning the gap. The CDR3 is CASSDLNTQYF. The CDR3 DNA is TGTGCCAGCAGCGACCTAAATACGCAGTATTTT.

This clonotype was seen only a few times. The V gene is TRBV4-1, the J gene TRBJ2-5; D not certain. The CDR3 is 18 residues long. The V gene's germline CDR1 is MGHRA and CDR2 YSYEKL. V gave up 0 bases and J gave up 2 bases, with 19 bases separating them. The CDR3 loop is CASSQDLGGETMQETQYF. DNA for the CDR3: TGCGCCAGCAGCCAAGATCTCGGTGGGGAAACTATGCAAGAGACCCAGTACTTC.

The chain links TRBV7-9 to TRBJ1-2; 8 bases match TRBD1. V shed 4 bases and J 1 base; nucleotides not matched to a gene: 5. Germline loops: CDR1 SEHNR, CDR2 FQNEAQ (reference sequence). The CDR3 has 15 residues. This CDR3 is CASSSTTGVNYGYTF. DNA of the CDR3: TGTGCCAGCAGCTCTACGACAGGGGTTAACTATGGCTACACCTTC.

The CDR3, as DNA: TGTGCCAGCAGCCGCGCGCAGAGGGGACGGCGGGGCTACACCTTC. Translated: CASSRAQRGRRGYTF. V gene TRBV5-4 combines with J gene TRBJ1-2, with a tentative D call TRBD1 (5 bases). CDR1 and CDR2 (germline): SGHNT, YYREEE (reference sequence). Deletions cut 4 bases from V and 8 bases from J, with 21 bases between. This CDR3 has 15 residues. The variable domain in full, completed from reference TRBV5-4 and TRBJ1-2, reads ETGVTQSPTHLIKTRGQQVTLRCSSQSGHNTVSWYQQALGQGPQFIFQYYREEENGRGNFPPRFSGLQFPNYSSELNVNALELDDSALYLCASSRAQRGRRGYTFGSGTRLTVV.

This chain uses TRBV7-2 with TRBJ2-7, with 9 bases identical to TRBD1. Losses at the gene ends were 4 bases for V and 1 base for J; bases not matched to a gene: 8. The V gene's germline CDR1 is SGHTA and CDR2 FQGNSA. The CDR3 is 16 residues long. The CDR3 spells CASSWTTGGSSYEQYF. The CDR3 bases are TGTGCCAGCAGCTGGACGACAGGGGGGAGTTCCTACGAGCAGTACTTC.

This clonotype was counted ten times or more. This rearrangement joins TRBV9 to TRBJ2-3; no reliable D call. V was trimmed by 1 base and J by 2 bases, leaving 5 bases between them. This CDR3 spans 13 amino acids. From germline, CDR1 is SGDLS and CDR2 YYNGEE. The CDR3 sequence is CASSVTATDTQYF. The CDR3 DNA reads TGTGCCAGCAGCGTAACGGCCACAGATACGCAGTATTTT.

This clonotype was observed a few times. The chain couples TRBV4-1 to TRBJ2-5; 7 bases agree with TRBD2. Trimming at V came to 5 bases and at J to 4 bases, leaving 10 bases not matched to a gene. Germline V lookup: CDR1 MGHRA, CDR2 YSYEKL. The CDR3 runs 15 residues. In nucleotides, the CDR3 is TGCGCCAGCAGCACACTAACCAGGGAGGGAGAGACCCAGTACTTC. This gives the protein CASSTLTREGETQYF.

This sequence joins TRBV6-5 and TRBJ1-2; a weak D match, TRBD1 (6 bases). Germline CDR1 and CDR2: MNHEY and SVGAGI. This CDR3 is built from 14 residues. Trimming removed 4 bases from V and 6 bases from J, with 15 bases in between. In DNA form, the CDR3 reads TGTGCCAGCAGTTCCAGGGACATCTGGGATGGCTACACCTTC. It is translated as CASSSRDIWDGYTF.

CDR3 in amino acids: CSARGGRGLYYGYTF. CDR3 DNA: TGCAGTGCTAGAGGGGGCAGGGGGCTGTACTATGGCTACACCTTC. The chain joins TRBV20-1 to TRBJ1-2; 8 positions agree with TRBD1. The V and J ends lost 1 base and 3 bases, in that order; junction bases with no gene match: 7. The CDR3 is made up of 15 amino acids. From germline, CDR1 is DFQATT and CDR2 SNEGSKA (reference sequence).

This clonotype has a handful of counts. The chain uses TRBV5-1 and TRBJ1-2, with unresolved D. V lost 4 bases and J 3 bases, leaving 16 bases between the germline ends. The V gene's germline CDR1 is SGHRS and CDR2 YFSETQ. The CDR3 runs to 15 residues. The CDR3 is CASSQGVKADYGYTF. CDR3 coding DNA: TGCGCCAGCAGCCAAGGCGTAAAGGCTGACTATGGCTACACCTTC.

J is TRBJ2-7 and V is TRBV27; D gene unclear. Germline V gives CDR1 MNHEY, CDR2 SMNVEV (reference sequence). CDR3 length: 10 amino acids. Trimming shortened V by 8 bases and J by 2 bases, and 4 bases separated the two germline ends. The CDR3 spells CASWTYEQYF. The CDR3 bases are TGTGCCAGCTGGACCTACGAGCAGTACTTC.

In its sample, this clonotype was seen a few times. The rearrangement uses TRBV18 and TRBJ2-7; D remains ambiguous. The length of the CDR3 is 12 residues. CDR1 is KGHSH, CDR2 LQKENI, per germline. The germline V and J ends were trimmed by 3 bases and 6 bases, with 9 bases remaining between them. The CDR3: CASSPDTSEQYF. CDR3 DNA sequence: TGTGCCAGCTCACCCGATACTTCCGAGCAGTACTTC. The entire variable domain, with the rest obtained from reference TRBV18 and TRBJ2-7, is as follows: NAGVMQNPRHLVRRRGQEARLRCSPMKGHSHVYWYRQLPEEGLKFMVYLQKENIIDESGMPKERFSAEFPKEGPSILRIQQVVRGDSAAYFCASSPDTSEQYFGPGTRLTVT.

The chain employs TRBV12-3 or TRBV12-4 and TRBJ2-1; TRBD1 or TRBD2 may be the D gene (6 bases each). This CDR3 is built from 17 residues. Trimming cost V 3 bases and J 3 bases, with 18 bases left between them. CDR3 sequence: CASSFYRGAKNYNEQFF. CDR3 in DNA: TGTGCCAGCAGTTTTTATAGGGGGGCCAAGAACTACAATGAGCAGTTCTTC.

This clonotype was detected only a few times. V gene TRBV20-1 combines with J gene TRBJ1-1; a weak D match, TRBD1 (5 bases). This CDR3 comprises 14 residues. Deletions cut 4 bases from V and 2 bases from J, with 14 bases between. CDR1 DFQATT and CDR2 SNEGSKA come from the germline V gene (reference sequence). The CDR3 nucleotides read TGCAGTGCTAAACCATCCGGGGCCAACACTGAAGCTTTCTTT. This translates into CSAKPSGANTEAFF.

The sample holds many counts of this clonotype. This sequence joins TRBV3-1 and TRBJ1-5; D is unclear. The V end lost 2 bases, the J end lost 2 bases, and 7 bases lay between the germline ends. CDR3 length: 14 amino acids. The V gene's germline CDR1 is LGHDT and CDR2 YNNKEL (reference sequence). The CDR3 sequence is CASSQSGGNQPQHF. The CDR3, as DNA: TGTGCCAGCAGCCAATCCGGAGGCAATCAGCCCCAGCATTTT. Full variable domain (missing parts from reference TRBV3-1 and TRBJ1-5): DTAVSQTPKYLVTQMGNDKSIKCEQNLGHDTMYWYKQDSKKFLKIMFSYNNKELIINETVPNRFSPKSPDKAHLNLHINSLELGDSAVYFCASSQSGGNQPQHFGDGTRLSIL.

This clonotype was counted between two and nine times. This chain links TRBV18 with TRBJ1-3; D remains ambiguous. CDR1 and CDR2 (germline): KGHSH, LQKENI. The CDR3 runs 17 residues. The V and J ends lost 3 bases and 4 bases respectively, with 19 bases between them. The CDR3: CASSPVRTPAKGNTIYF. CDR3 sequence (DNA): TGTGCCAGCTCACCCGTCCGGACGCCTGCCAAGGGAAACACCATATATTTT.